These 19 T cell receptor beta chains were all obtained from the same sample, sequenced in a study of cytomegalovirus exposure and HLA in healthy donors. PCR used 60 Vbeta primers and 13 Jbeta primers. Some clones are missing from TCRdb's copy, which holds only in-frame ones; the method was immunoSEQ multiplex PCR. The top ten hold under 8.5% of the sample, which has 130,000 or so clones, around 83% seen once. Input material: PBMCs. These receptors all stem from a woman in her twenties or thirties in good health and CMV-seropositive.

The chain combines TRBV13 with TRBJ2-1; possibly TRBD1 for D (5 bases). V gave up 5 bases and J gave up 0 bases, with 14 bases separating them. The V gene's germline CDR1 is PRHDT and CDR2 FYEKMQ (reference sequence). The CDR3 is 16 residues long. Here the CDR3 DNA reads TGTGCCAGCAGCCTTATAGGGGATAGCTCCTACAATGAGCAGTTCTTC. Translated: CASSLIGDSSYNEQFF.

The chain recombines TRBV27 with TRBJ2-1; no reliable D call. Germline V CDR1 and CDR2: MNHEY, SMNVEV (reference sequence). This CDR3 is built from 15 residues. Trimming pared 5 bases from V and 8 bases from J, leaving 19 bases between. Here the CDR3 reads CASSTTASLGDEQFF. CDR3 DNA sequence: TGTGCCAGCAGTACCACTGCATCCCTAGGCGATGAGCAGTTCTTC.

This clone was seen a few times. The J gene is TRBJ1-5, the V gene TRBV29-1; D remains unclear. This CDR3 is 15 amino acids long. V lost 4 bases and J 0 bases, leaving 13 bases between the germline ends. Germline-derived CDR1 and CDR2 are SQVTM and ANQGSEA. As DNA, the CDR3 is TGCAGCGTTGGGGAGGGCAGCTATAGCAATCAGCCCCAGCATTTT. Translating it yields CSVGEGSYSNQPQHF. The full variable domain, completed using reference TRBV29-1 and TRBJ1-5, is SAVISQKPSRDICQRGTSLTIQCQVDSQVTMMFWYRQQPGQSLTLIATANQGSEATYESGFVIDKFPISRPNLTFSTLTVSNMSPEDSSIYLCSVGEGSYSNQPQHFGDGTRLSIL.

The CDR3 loop is CASSESGGLSYEQYF. The DNA of the CDR3 is TGTGCCAGCAGTGAGAGCGGGGGATTATCCTACGAGCAGTACTTC. V and J are TRBV2 and TRBJ2-7, with TRBD2 matching 8 bases. Losses at the gene ends were 3 bases for V and 1 base for J; bases not matched to a gene: 5. The CDR3 runs to 15 residues. The V gene's germline CDR1 is SNHLY and CDR2 FYNNEI.

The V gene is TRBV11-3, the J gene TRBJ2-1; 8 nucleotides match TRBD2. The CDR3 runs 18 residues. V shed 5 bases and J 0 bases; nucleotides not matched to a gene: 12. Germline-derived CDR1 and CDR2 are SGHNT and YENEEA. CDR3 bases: TGTGCCAGCAGCCCCTCCACCTCGAGCGGGAGCTCCTACAATGAGCAGTTCTTC. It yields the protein CASSPSTSSGSSYNEQFF.

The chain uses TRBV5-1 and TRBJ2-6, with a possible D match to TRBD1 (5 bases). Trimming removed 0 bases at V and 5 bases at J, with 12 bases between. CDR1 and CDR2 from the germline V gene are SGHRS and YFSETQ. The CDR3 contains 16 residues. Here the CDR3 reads CASSLAQGNWANVLTF. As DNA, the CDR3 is TGCGCCAGCAGCTTGGCCCAGGGAAACTGGGCCAACGTCCTGACTTTC.

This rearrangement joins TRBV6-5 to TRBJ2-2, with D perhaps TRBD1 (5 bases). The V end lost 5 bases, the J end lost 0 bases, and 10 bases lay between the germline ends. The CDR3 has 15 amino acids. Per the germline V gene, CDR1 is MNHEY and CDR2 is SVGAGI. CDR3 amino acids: CASSPWTTNTGELFF. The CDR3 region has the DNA TGTGCCAGCAGTCCCTGGACAACGAACACCGGGGAGCTGTTTTTT.

The CDR3 is CASSLESNEQFF. The CDR3 nucleotides read TGTGCCAGCAGTCTAGAGAGCAATGAGCAGTTCTTC. The chain recombines TRBV2 with TRBJ2-1; no definite D call. The CDR3 sequence is 12 residues long. CDR1 is SNHLY and CDR2 is FYNNEI in the germline V gene. V lost 5 bases, J lost 6 bases, and 8 bases lay in between.

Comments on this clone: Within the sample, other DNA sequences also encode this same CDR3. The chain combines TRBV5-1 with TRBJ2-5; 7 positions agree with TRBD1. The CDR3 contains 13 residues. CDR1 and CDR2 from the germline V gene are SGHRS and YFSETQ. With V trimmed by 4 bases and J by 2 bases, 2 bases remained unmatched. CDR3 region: CASSLGQQETQYF. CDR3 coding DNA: TGCGCCAGCAGCCTGGGACAGCAAGAGACCCAGTACTTC.

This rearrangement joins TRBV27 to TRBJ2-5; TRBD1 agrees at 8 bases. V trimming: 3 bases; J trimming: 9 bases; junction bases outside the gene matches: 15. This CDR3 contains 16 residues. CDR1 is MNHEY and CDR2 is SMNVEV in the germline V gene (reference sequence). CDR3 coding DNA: TGTGCCAGCAGTTTGTACGCAGGGGGCACTGAGATTGCCCAGTACTTC. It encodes CASSLYAGGTEIAQYF.

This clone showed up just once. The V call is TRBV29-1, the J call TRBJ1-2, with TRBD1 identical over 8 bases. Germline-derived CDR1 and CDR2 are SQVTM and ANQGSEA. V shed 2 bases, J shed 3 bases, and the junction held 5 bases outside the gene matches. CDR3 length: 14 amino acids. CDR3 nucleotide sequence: TGCAGCGTTGAAAGAGCAGGGGGCGACTATGGCTACACCTTC. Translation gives CSVERAGGDYGYTF.

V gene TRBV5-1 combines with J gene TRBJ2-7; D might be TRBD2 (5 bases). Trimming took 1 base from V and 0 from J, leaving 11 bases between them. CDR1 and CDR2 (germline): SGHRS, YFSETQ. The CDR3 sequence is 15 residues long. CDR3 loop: CASSLTPSSSYEQYF. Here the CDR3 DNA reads TGCGCCAGCAGCTTGACACCTAGCAGCTCCTACGAGCAGTACTTC.

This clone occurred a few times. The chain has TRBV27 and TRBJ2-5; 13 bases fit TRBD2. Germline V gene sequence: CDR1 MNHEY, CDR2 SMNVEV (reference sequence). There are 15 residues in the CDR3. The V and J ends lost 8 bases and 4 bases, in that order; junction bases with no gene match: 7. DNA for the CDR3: TGTGCCAGCGCCTCCGGGACTAGCGGGGCAGAGACCCAGTACTTC. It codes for CASASGTSGAETQYF.

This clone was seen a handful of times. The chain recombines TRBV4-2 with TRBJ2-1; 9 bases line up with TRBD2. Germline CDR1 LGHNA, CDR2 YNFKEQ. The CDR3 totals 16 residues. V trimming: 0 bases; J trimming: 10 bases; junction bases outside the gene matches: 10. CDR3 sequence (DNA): TGTGCCAGCAGCCAAGATAGGGCGGGGGGGCTCGTCGAGCAGTTCTTC. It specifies CASSQDRAGGLVEQFF.

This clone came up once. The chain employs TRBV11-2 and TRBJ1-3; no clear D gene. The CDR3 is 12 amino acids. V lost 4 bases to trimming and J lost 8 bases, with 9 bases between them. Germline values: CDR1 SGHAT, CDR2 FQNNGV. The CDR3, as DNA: TGTGCCAGCAGCTCCCTCGGTGACACCATATATTTT. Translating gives CASSSLGDTIYF.

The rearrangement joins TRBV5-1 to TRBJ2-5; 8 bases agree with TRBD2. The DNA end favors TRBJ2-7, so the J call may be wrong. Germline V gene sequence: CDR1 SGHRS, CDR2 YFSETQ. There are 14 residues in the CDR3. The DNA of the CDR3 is TGCGCCAGCAGCTACGGACTAGCTAACTACGAGCAGTACTTC. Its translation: CASSYGLANYEQYF.

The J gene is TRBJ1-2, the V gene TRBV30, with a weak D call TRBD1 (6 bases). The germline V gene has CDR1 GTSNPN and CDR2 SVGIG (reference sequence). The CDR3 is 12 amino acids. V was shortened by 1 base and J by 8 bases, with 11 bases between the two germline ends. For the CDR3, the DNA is TGTGCCTGGAGTGACAGGGCCGGGGGCTACACCTTC. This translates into CAWSDRAGGYTF.

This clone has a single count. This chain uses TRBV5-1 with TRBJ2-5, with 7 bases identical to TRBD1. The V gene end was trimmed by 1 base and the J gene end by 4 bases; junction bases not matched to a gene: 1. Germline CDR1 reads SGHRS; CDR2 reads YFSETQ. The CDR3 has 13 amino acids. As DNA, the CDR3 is TGCGCCAGCAGCTTGACAGGGGCAGAGACCCAGTACTTC. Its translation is CASSLTGAETQYF.

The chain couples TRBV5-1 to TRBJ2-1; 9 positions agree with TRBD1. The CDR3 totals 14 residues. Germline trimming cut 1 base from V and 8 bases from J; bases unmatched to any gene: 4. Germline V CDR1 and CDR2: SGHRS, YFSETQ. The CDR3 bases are TGCGCCAGCAGCTTGAGGACAGGGGAGGATGAGCAGTTCTTC. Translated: CASSLRTGEDEQFF.